This T cell receptor beta chain was obtained from a study of CD8+ T cells in alopecia areata. Germline lookup yields CDR1 SGHNT and CDR2 YYREEE (reference sequence). Trimming cost V 3 bases and J 8 bases, with 17 bases left between them. The CDR3 length is 14 residues. Study-wide findings and caveats: Scalp clonality and expanded CD8+ clones among the top 100 showed significant decreases with tofacitinib.

Sample treatment: oral pan-JAK inhibitor, 5-10 mg twice daily. RNA was isolated and reverse transcribed to cDNA, the sequencing template. Repertoires were generated with immunoSEQ multiplex PCR, while TCRdb's copy carries only in-frame clones and drops some. The sample consists of around 290,000 clones, roughly 50% of them appearing once. In regard to this clone: The antigen is not known.

The TCR comes from a human donor with alopecia areata. The input for sequencing was CD4+ T cells sorted from blood, taken at week 24, from a patient treated with tofacitinib. The chain joins TRBV5-4 to TRBJ1-2; D is ambiguous. In DNA form, the CDR3 reads TGTGCCAGCAGCTCAGCGAGGAGTGTAGGGGGCTACACCTTC. It yields the protein CASSSARSVGGYTF.